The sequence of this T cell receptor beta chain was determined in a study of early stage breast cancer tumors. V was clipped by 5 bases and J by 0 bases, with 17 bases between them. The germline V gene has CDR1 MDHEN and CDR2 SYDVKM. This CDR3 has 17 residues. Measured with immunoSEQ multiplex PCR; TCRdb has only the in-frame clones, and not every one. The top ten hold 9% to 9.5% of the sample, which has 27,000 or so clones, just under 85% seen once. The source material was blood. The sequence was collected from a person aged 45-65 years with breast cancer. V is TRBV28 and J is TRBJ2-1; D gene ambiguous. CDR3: CASSKRRPLSSYNEQFF. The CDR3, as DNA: TGTGCCAGCAGTAAACGCAGACCCCTGAGCTCCTACAATGAGCAGTTCTTC. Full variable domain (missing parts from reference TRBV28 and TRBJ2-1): DVKVTQSSRYLVKRTGEKVFLECVQDMDHENMFWYRQDPGLGLRLIYFSYDVKMKEKGDIPEGYSVSREKKERFSLILESASTNQTSMYLCASSKRRPLSSYNEQFFGPGTRLTVL.